This section outlines one TCR beta chain sequence together with its context. Sequencing used immunoSEQ multiplex PCR; TCRdb keeps in-frame clones, though not all of them. The sample yields around 38,000 clones, more than 85% seen once. The length of the CDR3 is 14 residues. Germline V lookup: CDR1 SQVTM, CDR2 ANQGSEA. Trimming stripped 6 bases from V and 5 bases from J, with 16 bases between. These data are taken from a study of blood T cell repertoires in COVID-19. Source material: peripheral blood. The receptor was isolated from a man between 65 and 80 years old with acute or convalescent COVID-19. This chain links TRBV29-1 with TRBJ2-2; the D gene is possibly TRBD1 (5 bases). CDR3 residues: CSVETGPRTGELFF. In nucleotides, the CDR3 is TGCAGCGTCGAAACAGGTCCCCGAACCGGGGAGCTGTTTTTT.